The T cell receptor (beta chain) described here comes from a study of blood T cell repertoires in COVID-19. Clones were read by immunoSEQ multiplex PCR, and TCRdb kept only the in-frame ones, dropping some. The sample lists about 220,000 clones; approximately 83% were seen once. This CDR3 is built from 12 residues. Trimming stripped 2 bases from V and 9 bases from J, with 11 bases between. Germline CDR1 and CDR2: SGHAT and FQNNGV. Sequenced: PBMCs or T cells enriched from blood (not recorded which). This TCR derives from a woman aged 35 to 49 with acute COVID-19. V is TRBV11-2 and J is TRBJ2-7; D may be TRBD2 (6 bases). Here the CDR3 reads CASSLTSRWQYF. The CDR3 DNA reads TGTGCCAGCAGCTTAACTAGCAGGTGGCAGTACTTC. Drawing the rest from reference TRBV11-2 and TRBJ2-7, the complete variable domain is EAGVAQSPRYKIIEKRQSVAFWCNPISGHATLYWYQQILGQGPKLLIQFQNNGVVDDSQLPKDRFSAERLKGVDSTLKIQPAKLEDSAVYLCASSLTSRWQYFGPGTRLTVT.